These 3 T cell receptor beta chains share one sample of origin, sequenced in a study of type 1 regulatory T cells. The antigens of these receptors remain unknown. Via MiXCR, TCRdb re-called the reads, giving one row per CDR3 protein. The table includes about 42,000 distinct CDR3 sequences, 9% to 15% detected once. Specimen: cultured non-Tr1 T cells, either the whole culture or a sorted T cell fraction (not recorded which). The receptors here all came from a human donor in good health.

This clonotype has a handful of counts. The V call is TRBV20-1, the J call TRBJ2-3; tentative D call: TRBD2 (5 bases). In germline, CDR1 is DFQATT, CDR2 SNEGSKA (reference sequence). Deletions cut 6 bases from V and 6 bases from J, with 10 bases between. CDR3 length: 11 amino acids. CDR3 DNA sequence: TGCAGTGCAGCGCGCGGGGATACGCAGTATTTT. Protein product: CSAARGDTQYF.

There are many counts of this clonotype. This chain uses TRBV27 with TRBJ1-2; tentative D call: TRBD1 (6 bases). Germline V gives CDR1 MNHEY, CDR2 SMNVEV (reference sequence). The CDR3 is 17 amino acids. Trimming pared 3 bases from V and 4 bases from J, leaving 21 bases between. The CDR3 nucleotides are TGTGCCAGCAGTTTCACCCGTCCGGACAGAAGTCTCTATGGCTACACCTTC. It encodes CASSFTRPDRSLYGYTF.

This clonotype was detected only a few times. A clone one base away is much larger, so this may be a read error. The chain uses TRBV5-4 and TRBJ2-1; 11 bases map to TRBD2. V was pared by 10 bases and J by 5 bases, with 11 bases of the junction left unmatched. This CDR3 is built from 15 residues. CDR1 is SGHNT, CDR2 YYREEE, per germline (reference sequence). Written as DNA, the CDR3 is TGTGCCGCCAGATTACTAGCGGGAGATAACAATGAGCAGTTCTTC. Its protein product is CAARLLAGDNNEQFF.